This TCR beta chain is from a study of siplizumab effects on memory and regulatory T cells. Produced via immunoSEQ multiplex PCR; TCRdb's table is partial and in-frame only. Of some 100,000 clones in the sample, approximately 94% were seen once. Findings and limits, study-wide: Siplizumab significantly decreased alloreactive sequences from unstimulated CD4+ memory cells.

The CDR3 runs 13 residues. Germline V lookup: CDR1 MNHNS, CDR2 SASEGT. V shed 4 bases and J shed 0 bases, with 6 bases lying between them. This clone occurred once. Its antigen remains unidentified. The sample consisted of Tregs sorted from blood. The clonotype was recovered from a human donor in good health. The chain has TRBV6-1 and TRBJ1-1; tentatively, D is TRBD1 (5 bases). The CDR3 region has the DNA TGTGCCAGCAGTGGACAGCTGAACACTGAAGCTTTCTTT. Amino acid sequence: CASSGQLNTEAFF.